This T cell receptor beta chain was retrieved from a study of blood T cell repertoires in COVID-19 (dated by TCRdb to the early 2020s). Looking at the study overall: The collaborator samples originated in the United States, Italy and Spain and spanned the acute and convalescent phases of COVID-19. The repertoires were released in a freely available public database meant as a resource for research on the immune response to SARS-CoV-2. Sample metadata almost always included a de-identified subject ID, COVID-19 status, age in years and sex. The samples were drawn from the first 160 participants of the ongoing ImmuneRACE study and from some 1,300 subjects provided by 6 global collaborators. The material from the prospective study consisted of cDNA or gDNA derived from T cells, B-cell-depleted T cells, or PBMCs. Subjects who had been exposed to COVID-19, were actively infected with it, or had recovered from it provided the deeply sampled blood TCRbeta repertoires that made up the dataset. Where HLA class I and class II types were available, the types were taken from metadata supplied by the sample provider, not from assay-based typing. The investigation overall reported the following: Clinical and demographic metadata were provided uncurated, with the amount varying by source and participant.

This clone appeared once. It has no known antigen specificity. Qualities for individual bases were not recorded, and no much larger clone is one base off. Enrolling through a virtual design, the prospective study's participants ranged in age from roughly 18 to 100 years and lived across roughly 23 United States geographic areas. In the prospective study, participants were assigned to cohorts based on the clinical history participants reported in a screening survey and a study questionnaire. In the prospective study, whole blood, serum and a nasopharyngeal or oropharyngeal swab were collected from each participant by mobile phlebotomists. Over an approximately two-month period, participants in the prospective study had the option of providing additional blood draws and questionnaires. Before DNA extraction, prospective study blood samples were shipped either frozen or at room temperature. V was cut back by 7 bases and J by 0 bases, leaving a gap of 9 bases between them. The CDR3 contains 12 residues, cysteine and phenylalanine counted. The kept DNA is CDR3 alone, 36 bases in frame from the first base. Taken from the germline V gene, the CDR1 and CDR2 loops are SQVTM and ANQGSEA.

The immunoSEQ Assay, a bias-controlled multiplex PCR, was used to amplify TCRbeta CDR3 regions from genomic DNA. The authors' analysis ran thus. The number of nucleated cells in each sample was estimated by amplification of reference gene primers within the assay. To quantify the absolute abundance of each unique TCRbeta CDR3 rearrangement, sequence reads were collapsed and filtered. For each sample, productive Simpson clonality was calculated as the square root of Simpson's diversity index across productive rearrangements. TCRdb obtained this table from immuneACCESS and retained in-frame rearrangements with V and J assigned. These tables miss some clones; where compared with another copy, unresolved V genes account for less than half of the shortfall, and the remainder is unexplained. Clone size and V and J calls were adopted from that table, with D and trimming inferred from the DNA. This sample gives fewer than 250,000 clones in total; about 87% of them show up just once. The ten top clones hold roughly 2.6% of the sample.

The TCR comes from a woman in her thirties with acute COVID-19. Sequenced sample: PBMCs or T cells enriched from blood (not recorded which). Recombination linked TRBV29-1 to TRBJ1-1; the D gene assignment is ambiguous. The DNA sequence follows: TGCAGCGCTATAAGCATGAACACTGAAGCTTTCTTT. Translated, this gives CSAISMNTEAFF.